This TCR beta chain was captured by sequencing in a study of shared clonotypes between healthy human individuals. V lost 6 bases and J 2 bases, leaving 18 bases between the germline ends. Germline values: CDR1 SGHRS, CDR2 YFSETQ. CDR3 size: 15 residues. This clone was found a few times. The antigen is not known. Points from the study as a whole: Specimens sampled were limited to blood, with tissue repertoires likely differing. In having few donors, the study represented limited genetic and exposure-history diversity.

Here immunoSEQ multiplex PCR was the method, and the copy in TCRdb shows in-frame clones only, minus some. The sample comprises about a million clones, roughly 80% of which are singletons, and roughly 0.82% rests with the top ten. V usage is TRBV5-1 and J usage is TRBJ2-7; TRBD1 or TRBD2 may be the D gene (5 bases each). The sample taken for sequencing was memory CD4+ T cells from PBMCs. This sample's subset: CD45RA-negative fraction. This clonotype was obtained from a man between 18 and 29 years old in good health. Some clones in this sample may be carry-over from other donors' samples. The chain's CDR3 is CASTSTGTPTYEQYF. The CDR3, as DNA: TGCGCCAGCACCTCAACCGGGACGCCGACCTACGAGCAGTACTTC. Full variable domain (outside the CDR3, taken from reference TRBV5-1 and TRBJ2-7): KAGVTQTPRYLIKTRGQQVTLSCSPISGHRSVSWYQQTPGQGLQFLFEYFSETQRNKGNFPGRFSGRQFSNSRSEMNVSTLELGDSALYLCASTSTGTPTYEQYFGPGTRLTVT.